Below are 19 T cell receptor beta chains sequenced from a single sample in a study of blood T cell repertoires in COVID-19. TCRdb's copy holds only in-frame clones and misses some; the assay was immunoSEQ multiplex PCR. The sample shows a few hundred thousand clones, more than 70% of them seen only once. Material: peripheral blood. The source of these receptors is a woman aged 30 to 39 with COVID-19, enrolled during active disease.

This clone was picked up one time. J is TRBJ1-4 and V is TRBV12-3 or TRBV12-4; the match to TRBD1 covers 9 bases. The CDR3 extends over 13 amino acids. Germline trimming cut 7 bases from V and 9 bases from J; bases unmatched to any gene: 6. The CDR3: CASTLDRGKKLFF. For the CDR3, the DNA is TGTGCCAGCACCCTCGACAGGGGGAAAAAACTGTTTTTT.

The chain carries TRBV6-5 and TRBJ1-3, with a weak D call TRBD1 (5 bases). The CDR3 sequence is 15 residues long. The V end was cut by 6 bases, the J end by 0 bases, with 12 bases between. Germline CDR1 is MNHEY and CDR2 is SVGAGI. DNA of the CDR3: TGTGCCAGCAGAGTTGGGGGACTCTCTGGAAACACCATATATTTT. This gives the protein CASRVGGLSGNTIYF.

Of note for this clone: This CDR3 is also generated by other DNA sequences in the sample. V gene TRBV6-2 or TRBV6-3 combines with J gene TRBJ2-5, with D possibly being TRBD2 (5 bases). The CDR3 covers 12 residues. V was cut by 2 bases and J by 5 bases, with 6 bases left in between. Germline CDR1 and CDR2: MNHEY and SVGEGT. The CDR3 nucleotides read TGTGCCAGCAGTTACAGGGAGGAGACCCAGTACTTC. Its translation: CASSYREETQYF.

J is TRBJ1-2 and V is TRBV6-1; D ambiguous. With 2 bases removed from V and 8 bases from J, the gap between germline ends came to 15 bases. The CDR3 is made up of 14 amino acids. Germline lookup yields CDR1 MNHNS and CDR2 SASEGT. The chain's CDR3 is CASSEPGIRGGYTF. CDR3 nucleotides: TGTGCCAGCAGTGAACCGGGCATCCGAGGGGGCTACACCTTC.

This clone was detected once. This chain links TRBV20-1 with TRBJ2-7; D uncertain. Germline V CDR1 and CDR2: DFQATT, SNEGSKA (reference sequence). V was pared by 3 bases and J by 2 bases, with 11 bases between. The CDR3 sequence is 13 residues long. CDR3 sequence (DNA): TGCAGTGCTAGTATCGCAGTAACCTACGAGCAGTACTTC. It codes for CSASIAVTYEQYF.

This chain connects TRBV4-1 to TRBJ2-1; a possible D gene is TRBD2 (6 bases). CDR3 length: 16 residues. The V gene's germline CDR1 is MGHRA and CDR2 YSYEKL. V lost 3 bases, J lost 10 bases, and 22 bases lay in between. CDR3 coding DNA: TGCGCCAGCAGCCAGGGGGGTATAGTGTCCGGATGGGAGCAGTTCTTC. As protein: CASSQGGIVSGWEQFF.

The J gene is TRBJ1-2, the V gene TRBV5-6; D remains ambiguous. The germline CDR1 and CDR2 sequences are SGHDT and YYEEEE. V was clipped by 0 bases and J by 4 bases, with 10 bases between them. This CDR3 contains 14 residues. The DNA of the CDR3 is TGTGCCAGCAGCTTGGTTACGGGTACCTATGGCTACACCTTC. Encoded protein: CASSLVTGTYGYTF. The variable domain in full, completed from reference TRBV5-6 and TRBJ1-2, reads DAGVTQSPTHLIKTRGQQVTLRCSPKSGHDTVSWYQQALGQGPQFIFQYYEEEERQRGNFPDRFSGHQFPNYSSELNVNALLLGDSALYLCASSLVTGTYGYTFGSGTRLTVV.

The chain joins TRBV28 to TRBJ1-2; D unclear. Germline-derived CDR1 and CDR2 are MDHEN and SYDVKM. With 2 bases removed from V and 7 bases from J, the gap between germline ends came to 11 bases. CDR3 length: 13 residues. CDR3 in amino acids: CASSLRLAGGYTF. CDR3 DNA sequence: TGTGCCAGCAGTTTACGACTGGCGGGTGGCTACACCTTC.

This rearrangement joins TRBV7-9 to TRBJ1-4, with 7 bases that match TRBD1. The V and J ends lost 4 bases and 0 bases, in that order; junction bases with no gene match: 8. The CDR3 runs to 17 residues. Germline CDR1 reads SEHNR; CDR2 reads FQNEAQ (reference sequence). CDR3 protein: CASSSRPRGATNEKLFF. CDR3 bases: TGTGCCAGCAGCTCCCGTCCCAGGGGGGCAACTAATGAAAAACTGTTTTTT.

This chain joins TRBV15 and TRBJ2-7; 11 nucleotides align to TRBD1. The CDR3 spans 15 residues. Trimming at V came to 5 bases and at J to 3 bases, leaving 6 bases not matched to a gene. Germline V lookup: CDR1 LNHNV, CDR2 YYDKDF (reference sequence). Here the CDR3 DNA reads TGTGCCACCAGCCCCGGGGACAGGGGGGGCTACGAGCAGTACGTC. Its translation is CATSPGDRGGYEQYV.

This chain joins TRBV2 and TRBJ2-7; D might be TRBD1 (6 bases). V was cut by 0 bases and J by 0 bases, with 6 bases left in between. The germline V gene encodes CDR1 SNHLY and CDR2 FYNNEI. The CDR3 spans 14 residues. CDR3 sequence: CASSEAGASYEQYF. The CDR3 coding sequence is TGTGCCAGCAGTGAAGCGGGGGCCTCCTACGAGCAGTACTTC.

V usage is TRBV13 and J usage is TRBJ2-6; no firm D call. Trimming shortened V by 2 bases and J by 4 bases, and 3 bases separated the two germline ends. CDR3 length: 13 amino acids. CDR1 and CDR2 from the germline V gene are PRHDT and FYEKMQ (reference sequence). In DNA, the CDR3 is TGTGCCAGCAGCTTACAGGGGGCCAACGTCCTGACTTTC. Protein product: CASSLQGANVLTF.

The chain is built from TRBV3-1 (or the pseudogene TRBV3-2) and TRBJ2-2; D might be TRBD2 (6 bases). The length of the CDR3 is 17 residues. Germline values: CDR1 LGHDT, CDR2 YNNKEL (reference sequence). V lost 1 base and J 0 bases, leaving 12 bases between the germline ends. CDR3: CASSQVRGLTNTGELFF. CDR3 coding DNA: TGTGCCAGCAGCCAAGTTAGGGGACTTACGAACACCGGGGAGCTGTTTTTT.

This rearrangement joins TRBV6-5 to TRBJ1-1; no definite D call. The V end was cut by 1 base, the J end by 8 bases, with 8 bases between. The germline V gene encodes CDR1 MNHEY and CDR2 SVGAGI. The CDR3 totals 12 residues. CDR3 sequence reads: CASSYFVEEAFF. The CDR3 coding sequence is TGTGCCAGCAGTTACTTTGTAGAGGAAGCTTTCTTT.

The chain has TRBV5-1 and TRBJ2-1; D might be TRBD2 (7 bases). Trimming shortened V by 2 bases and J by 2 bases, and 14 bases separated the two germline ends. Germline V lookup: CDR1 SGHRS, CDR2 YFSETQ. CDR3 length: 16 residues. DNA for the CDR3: TGCGCCAGCAGCTTAAACGGCGGGGGCGCCTACAATGAGCAGTTCTTC. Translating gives CASSLNGGGAYNEQFF.

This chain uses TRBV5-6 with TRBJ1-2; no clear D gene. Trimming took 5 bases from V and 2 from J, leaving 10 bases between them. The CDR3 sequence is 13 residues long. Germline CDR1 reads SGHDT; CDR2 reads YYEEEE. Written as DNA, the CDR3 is TGTGCCAGCAGTTCCGGTCGAAACTATGGCTACACCTTC. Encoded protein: CASSSGRNYGYTF.

The CDR3 nucleotides read TGCGCCAGCAGCCTTCAGGGGGATCTTCAGCCCCAGCATTTT. Protein: CASSLQGDLQPQHF. The chain carries TRBV4-1 and TRBJ1-5; 7 nucleotides align to TRBD1. Germline lookup yields CDR1 MGHRA and CDR2 YSYEKL. The CDR3 has 14 amino acids. Unmatched junction bases numbered 6, after V lost 4 bases and J lost 6 bases.

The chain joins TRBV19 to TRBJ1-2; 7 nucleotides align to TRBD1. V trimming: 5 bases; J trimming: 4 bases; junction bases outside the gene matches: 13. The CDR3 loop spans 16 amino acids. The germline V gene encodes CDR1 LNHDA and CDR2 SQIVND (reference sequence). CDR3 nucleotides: TGTGCCAGTAGTCTGGAGGGGGCGGCGGAGTCCTATGGCTACACCTTC. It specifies CASSLEGAAESYGYTF.

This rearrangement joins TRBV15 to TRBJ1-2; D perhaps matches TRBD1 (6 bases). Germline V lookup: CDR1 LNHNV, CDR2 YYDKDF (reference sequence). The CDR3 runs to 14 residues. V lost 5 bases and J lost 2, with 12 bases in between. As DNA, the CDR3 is TGTGCCACCAGCGGACACAGGGAAAACTATGGCTACACCTTC. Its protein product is CATSGHRENYGYTF.